The 5 T cell receptor beta chains below were found in one sample sequenced in a study of human T cells and chemical hapten exposure. Time point denoted: patch test 2, 6 weeks after DPC sensitization. Treatment described: therapeutic diphenylcyclopropenone sensitization with weekly scalp DPC. Each CDR3 protein gets one entry after TCRdb re-called the RACE reads with MiXCR. The repertoire consists of 96,000 or so distinct CDR3 sequences, with 9.3% occurring once and the leading ten covering about 2%. Material: whole blood, obtained in connection with sensitization to the hapten diphenylcyclopropenone (DPC). Receptors were obtained from a woman aged 40 to 55 with alopecia areata. Some clones in this sample may be carry-over from other donors' samples.

This clonotype was detected ten times or more. The rearrangement uses TRBV24-1 and TRBJ2-7, with D perhaps TRBD1 (6 bases). V was shortened by 4 bases and J by 2 bases, with 14 bases between the two germline ends. Germline assignment: CDR1 KGHDR and CDR2 SFDVKD. This CDR3 region has 15 residues. The CDR3 is CATSDRRTAPYEQYF. CDR3 nucleotide sequence: TGTGCCACCAGTGACCGCAGGACAGCCCCCTACGAGCAGTACTTC.

This clonotype was detected only a few times. The V call is TRBV29-1, the J call TRBJ2-2; 10 bases are a match to TRBD1. The CDR3 has 14 residues. Per germline, CDR1 SQVTM and CDR2 ANQGSEA. After removal of 6 bases from V and 4 bases from J, the junction contained 5 bases not matched to a gene. The CDR3 DNA reads as TGCAGCGTGACGGGGACAGGGGCCACCGGGGAGCTGTTTTTT. It is translated as CSVTGTGATGELFF.

This clonotype was seen more than once but under ten times. This rearrangement joins TRBV19 to TRBJ2-3, with 8 bases matching TRBD2. Germline V gene sequence: CDR1 LNHDA, CDR2 SQIVND (reference sequence). J lost 4 bases, V lost 3 bases, and 6 bases had no gene match. The CDR3 runs 15 residues. The DNA for the CDR3 is TGTGCCAGTAGTATCAACGGGAGGGGCGCAGATACGCAGTATTTT. Translating gives CASSINGRGADTQYF.

This clonotype was recorded a few times. J is TRBJ1-2 and V is TRBV28; 10 nucleotides align to TRBD1. Germline lookup yields CDR1 MDHEN and CDR2 SYDVKM. The CDR3 length is 13 residues. CDR3 protein: CVSRETGGVGYTF. CDR3 nucleotide sequence: TGTGTCTCCCGGGAGACAGGGGGCGTCGGCTACACCTTC.

The genes are TRBV6-6 and TRBJ2-7; perhaps TRBD2 as D (6 bases). Trimming took off 0 bases at V and 0 bases at J, with 12 bases between the two ends. The CDR3 is 16 residues long. Germline V gene sequence: CDR1 MNHNY, CDR2 SVGAGI (reference sequence). In DNA form, the CDR3 reads TGTGCCAGCAGTTACTCTCCTAGCGCGAGCTCCTACGAGCAGTACTTC. This translates into CASSYSPSASSYEQYF.